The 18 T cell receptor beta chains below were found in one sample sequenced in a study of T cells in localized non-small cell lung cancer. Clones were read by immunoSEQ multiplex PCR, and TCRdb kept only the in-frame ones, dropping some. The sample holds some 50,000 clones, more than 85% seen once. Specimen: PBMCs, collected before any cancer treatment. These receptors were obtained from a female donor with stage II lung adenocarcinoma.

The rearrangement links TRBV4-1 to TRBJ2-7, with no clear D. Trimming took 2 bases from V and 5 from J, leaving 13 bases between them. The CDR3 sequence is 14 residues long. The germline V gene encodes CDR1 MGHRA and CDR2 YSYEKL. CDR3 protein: CASSQFGVGDEQYF. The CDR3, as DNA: TGCGCCAGCAGCCAATTTGGGGTCGGAGACGAGCAGTACTTC.

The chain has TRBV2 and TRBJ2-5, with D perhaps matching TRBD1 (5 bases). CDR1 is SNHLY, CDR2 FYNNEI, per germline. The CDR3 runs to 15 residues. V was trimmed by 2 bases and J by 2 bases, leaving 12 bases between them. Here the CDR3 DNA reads TGTGCCAGCAGTGAAAGGTGGGGCAGACAAGAGACCCAGTACTTC. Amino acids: CASSERWGRQETQYF. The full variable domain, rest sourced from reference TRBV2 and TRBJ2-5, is EPEVTQTPSHQVTQMGQEVILRCVPISNHLYFYWYRQILGQKVEFLVSFYNNEISEKSEIFDDQFSVERPDGSNFTLKIRSTKLEDSAMYFCASSERWGRQETQYFGPGTRLLVL.

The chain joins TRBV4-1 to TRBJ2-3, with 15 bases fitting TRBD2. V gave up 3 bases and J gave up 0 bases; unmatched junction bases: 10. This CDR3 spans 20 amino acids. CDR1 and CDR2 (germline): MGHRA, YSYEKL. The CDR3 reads CASSQTGTSGGTLSTDTQYF. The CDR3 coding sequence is TGCGCCAGCAGCCAGACCGGGACTAGCGGGGGGACCCTTAGCACAGATACGCAGTATTTT.

CDR3 nucleotides: TGCGCCAGCAGCCCGGGACAGGGGGTTACAGATACGCAGTATTTT. Translated: CASSPGQGVTDTQYF. This chain uses TRBV4-1 with TRBJ2-3; 11 bases line up with TRBD1. Germline V CDR1 and CDR2: MGHRA, YSYEKL. The V gene end was trimmed by 4 bases and the J gene end by 3 bases; junction bases not matched to a gene: 3. The CDR3 is made up of 15 amino acids.

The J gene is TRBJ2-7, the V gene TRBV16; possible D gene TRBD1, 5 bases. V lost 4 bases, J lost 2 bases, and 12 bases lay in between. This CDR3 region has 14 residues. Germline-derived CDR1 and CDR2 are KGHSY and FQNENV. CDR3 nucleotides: TGTGCCAGCAGCCTACCGACAGCTACCTACGAGCAGTACTTC. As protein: CASSLPTATYEQYF.

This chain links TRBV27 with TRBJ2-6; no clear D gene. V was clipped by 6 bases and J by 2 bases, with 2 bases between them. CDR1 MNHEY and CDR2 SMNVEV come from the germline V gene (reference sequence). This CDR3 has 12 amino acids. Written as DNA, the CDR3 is TGTGCCAGCAGCCCTGGGGCCAACGTCCTGACTTTC. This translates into CASSPGANVLTF.

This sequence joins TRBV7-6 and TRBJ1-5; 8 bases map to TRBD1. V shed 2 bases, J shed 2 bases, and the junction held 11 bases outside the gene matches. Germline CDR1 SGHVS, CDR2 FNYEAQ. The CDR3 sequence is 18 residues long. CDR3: CASSLLGGAGGGNQPQHF. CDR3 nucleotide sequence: TGTGCCAGCAGCTTATTGGGGGGGGCAGGGGGCGGCAATCAGCCCCAGCATTTT.

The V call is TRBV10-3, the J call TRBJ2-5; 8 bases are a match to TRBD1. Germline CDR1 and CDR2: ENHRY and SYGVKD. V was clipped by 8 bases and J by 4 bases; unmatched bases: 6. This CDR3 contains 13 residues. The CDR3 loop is CAIARGLLETQYF. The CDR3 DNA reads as TGTGCCATCGCCAGGGGGCTACTAGAGACCCAGTACTTC.

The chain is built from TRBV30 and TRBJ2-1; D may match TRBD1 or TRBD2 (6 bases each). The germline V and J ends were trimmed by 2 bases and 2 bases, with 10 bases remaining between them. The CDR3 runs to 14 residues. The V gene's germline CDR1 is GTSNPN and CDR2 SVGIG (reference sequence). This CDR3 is CAWSRGDPYNEQFF. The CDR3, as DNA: TGTGCCTGGAGTAGGGGGGACCCCTACAATGAGCAGTTCTTC.

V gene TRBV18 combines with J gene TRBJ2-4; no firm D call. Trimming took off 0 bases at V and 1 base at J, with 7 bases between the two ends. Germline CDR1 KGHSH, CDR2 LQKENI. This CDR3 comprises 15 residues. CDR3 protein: CASSPPGRAKNIQYF. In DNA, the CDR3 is TGTGCCAGCTCACCACCGGGCAGGGCCAAAAACATTCAGTACTTC.

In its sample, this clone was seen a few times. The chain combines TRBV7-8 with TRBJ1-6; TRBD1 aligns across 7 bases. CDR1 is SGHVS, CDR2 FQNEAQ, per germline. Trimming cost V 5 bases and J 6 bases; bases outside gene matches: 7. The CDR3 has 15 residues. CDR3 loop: CASSLRGSGNSPLHF. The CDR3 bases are TGTGCCAGCAGCCTCAGGGGGAGCGGTAATTCACCCCTCCACTTT.

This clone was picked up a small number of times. The CDR3 DNA reads as TGTGCCTGGAGTAAGTTGGGGGCCGATAATTCACCCCTCCACTTT. Residues: CAWSKLGADNSPLHF. This chain links TRBV30 with TRBJ1-6; a possible D gene is TRBD1 (6 bases). Trimming stripped 2 bases from V and 5 bases from J, with 13 bases between. This CDR3 is built from 15 residues. CDR1 is GTSNPN, CDR2 SVGIG, per germline (reference sequence).

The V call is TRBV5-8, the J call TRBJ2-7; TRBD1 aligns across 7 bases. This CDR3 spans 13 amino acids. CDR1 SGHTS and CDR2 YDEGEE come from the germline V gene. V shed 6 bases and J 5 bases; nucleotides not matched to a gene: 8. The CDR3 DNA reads TGTGCCAGCACCCAAGGGGGCTCGGACGAGCAGTACTTC. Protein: CASTQGGSDEQYF.

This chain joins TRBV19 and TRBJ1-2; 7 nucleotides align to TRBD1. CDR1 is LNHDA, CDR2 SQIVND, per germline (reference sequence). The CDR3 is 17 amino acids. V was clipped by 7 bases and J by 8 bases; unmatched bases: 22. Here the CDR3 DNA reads TGTGCCAGTACCCACCCCTCTCCGGGACAGTCGCCGCGGGGCTACACCTTC. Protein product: CASTHPSPGQSPRGYTF.

This chain's CDR3 is CASSVALGQGSYNEQFF. The CDR3 bases are TGTGCCAGCAGCGTAGCTTTGGGACAGGGTTCATACAATGAGCAGTTCTTC. The genes are TRBV9 and TRBJ2-1; 9 positions match TRBD1. V shed 0 bases and J 4 bases; nucleotides not matched to a gene: 8. The CDR3 extends over 17 amino acids. Germline values: CDR1 SGDLS, CDR2 YYNGEE.

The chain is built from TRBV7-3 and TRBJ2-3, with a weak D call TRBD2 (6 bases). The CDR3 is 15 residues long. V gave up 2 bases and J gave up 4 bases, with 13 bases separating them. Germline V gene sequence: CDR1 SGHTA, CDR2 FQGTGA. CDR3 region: CASSLGGRKADTQYF. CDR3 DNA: TGTGCCAGCAGCTTAGGAGGGAGAAAAGCAGATACGCAGTATTTT. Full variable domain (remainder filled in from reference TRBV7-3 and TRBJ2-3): GAGVSQTPSNKVTEKGKYVELRCDPISGHTALYWYRQSLGQGPEFLIYFQGTGAADDSGLPNDRFFAVRPEGSVSTLKIQRTERGDSAVYLCASSLGGRKADTQYFGPGTRLTVL.

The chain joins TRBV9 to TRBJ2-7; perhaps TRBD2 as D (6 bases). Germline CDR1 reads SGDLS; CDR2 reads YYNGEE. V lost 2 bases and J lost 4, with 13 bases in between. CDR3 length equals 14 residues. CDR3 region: CASSVGGGHYEQYF. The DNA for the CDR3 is TGTGCCAGCAGCGTGGGGGGAGGACATTACGAGCAGTACTTC.

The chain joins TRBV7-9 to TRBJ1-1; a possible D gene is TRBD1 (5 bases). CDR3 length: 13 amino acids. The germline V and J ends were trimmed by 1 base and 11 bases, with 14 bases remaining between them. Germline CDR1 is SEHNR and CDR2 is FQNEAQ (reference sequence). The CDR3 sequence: CASSLGGVGMAFF. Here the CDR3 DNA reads TGTGCCAGCAGCTTAGGAGGGGTAGGGATGGCTTTCTTT. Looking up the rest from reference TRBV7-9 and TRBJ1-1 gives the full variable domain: DTGVSQNPRHKITKRGQNVTFRCDPISEHNRLYWYRQTLGQGPEFLTYFQNEAQLEKSRLLSDRFSAERPKGSFSTLEIQRTEQGDSAMYLCASSLGGVGMAFFGQGTRLTVV.